Below are 27 T cell receptor beta chains sequenced from a single sample in a study of blood T cell repertoires in COVID-19. Using immunoSEQ multiplex PCR, the repertoire was profiled, and TCRdb retains in-frame clones only, with some absent. Found here are 150,000 to 180,000 clones, approximately 85% of them singletons; the top ten hold 0.63%. The sequencing sample was made of peripheral blood. Every receptor here comes from a man aged 60 to 75 with COVID-19, enrolled during active disease.

The V call is TRBV10-2, the J call TRBJ2-3; 10 nucleotides align to TRBD2. Germline CDR1 reads WSHSY; CDR2 reads SAAADI. With 3 bases clipped from V and 4 bases from J, the junction kept 4 bases outside the gene matches. The CDR3 loop spans 15 amino acids. The CDR3: CASSDWSGRADTQYF. In DNA form, the CDR3 reads TGCGCCAGCAGTGATTGGAGCGGGAGGGCAGATACGCAGTATTTT.

V and J are TRBV24-1 and TRBJ1-2, with D possibly TRBD1 on 6 matching bases. The CDR3 extends over 15 amino acids. Germline-derived CDR1 and CDR2 are KGHDR and SFDVKD. Trimming cost V 4 bases and J 1 base, with 12 bases left between them. CDR3 sequence: CATSEGGPLNYGYTF. Here the CDR3 DNA reads TGTGCCACCAGTGAAGGGGGACCCCTTAACTATGGCTACACCTTC.

This chain joins TRBV5-1 and TRBJ1-1, with TRBD1 matching over 11 bases. The length of the CDR3 is 16 residues. Trimming took 0 bases from V and 5 from J; bases not matched to a gene: 6. Germline CDR1 SGHRS, CDR2 YFSETQ. The CDR3 DNA follows: TGCGCCAGCAGCTTGGCCGGGACAGGGGGTGGGACTGAAGCTTTCTTT. Protein sequence: CASSLAGTGGGTEAFF.

The gene calls are TRBV7-6 and TRBJ2-7; 10 bases line up with TRBD2. The V and J ends lost 1 base and 3 bases, in that order; junction bases with no gene match: 6. The length of the CDR3 is 16 residues. Germline assignment: CDR1 SGHVS and CDR2 FNYEAQ. CDR3 DNA sequence: TGTGCCAGCAGCTTAGGTTCTAGCGGGAGTGTCTACGAGCAGTACTTC. Its protein is CASSLGSSGSVYEQYF.

The V and J genes are TRBV2 and TRBJ2-6; D is perhaps TRBD1 (5 bases). This CDR3 contains 16 residues. Trimming stripped 10 bases from V and 0 bases from J, with 16 bases between. Germline CDR1 SNHLY, CDR2 FYNNEI. The DNA of the CDR3 is TGTGCCACCGGCACAGGCCAATACTCTGGGGCCAACGTCCTGACTTTC. It codes for CATGTGQYSGANVLTF.

The J gene is TRBJ2-7, the V gene TRBV19; 9 bases line up with TRBD2. The J segment lost 5 bases and the V segment lost 4 bases, leaving 6 bases of the junction unmatched. This CDR3 region has 14 residues. Germline V gives CDR1 LNHDA, CDR2 SQIVND (reference sequence). CDR3 DNA sequence: TGTGCCAGTAGTAGAGTAGCGGGAGCCAACGAGCAGTACTTC. It translates to CASSRVAGANEQYF.

The chain has TRBV28 and TRBJ1-2; 9 bases agree with TRBD1. After removal of 3 bases from V and 8 bases from J, the junction contained 13 bases not matched to a gene. This CDR3 is built from 16 residues. Germline assignment: CDR1 MDHEN and CDR2 SYDVKM. CDR3 in amino acids: CASSLTPGTGYKGYTF. The DNA of the CDR3 is TGTGCCAGCAGTTTGACCCCTGGGACAGGGTATAAGGGCTACACCTTC.

This chain connects TRBV4-2 to TRBJ2-1; 8 bases line up with TRBD2. Germline V gives CDR1 LGHNA, CDR2 YNFKEQ. The CDR3 spans 17 residues. With V trimmed by 9 bases and J by 5 bases, 18 bases remained unmatched. CDR3 sequence (DNA): TGTGCCAGTGCGACCGGTGGGGGCGGGGGGCTTAACAATGAGCAGTTCTTC. It specifies CASATGGGGGLNNEQFF.

This rearrangement joins TRBV3-1 (or the pseudogene TRBV3-2) to TRBJ1-6; D unclear. Germline V gene data show CDR1 as LGHDT and CDR2 as YNNKEL (reference sequence). Trimming removed 4 bases at V and 6 bases at J, with 7 bases between. The CDR3 length is 13 residues. The CDR3 region is CASSPRGNSPLHF. CDR3 nucleotide sequence: TGTGCCAGCAGCCCGCGGGGTAATTCACCCCTCCACTTT.

The chain carries TRBV6-5 and TRBJ2-7; 7 bases are a match to TRBD2. V lost 1 base to trimming and J lost 5 bases; unmatched junction nucleotides: 8. CDR1 is MNHEY, CDR2 SVGAGI, per germline. This CDR3 contains 15 residues. The DNA of the CDR3 is TGTGCCAGCAGTTACTTGGGGTTGGGGAGGGACGAGCAGTACTTC. Translating gives CASSYLGLGRDEQYF.

The chain combines TRBV5-1 with TRBJ2-2, with a possible D match to TRBD1 (5 bases). Trimming stripped 5 bases from V and 4 bases from J, with 9 bases between. This CDR3 is built from 13 residues. Per the germline V gene, CDR1 is SGHRS and CDR2 is YFSETQ. DNA of the CDR3: TGCGCCAGCAGACCTGACAGCACCGGGGAGCTGTTTTTT. It translates to CASRPDSTGELFF. Filled out from reference TRBV5-1 and TRBJ2-2, the complete variable domain reads KAGVTQTPRYLIKTRGQQVTLSCSPISGHRSVSWYQQTPGQGLQFLFEYFSETQRNKGNFPGRFSGRQFSNSRSEMNVSTLELGDSALYLCASRPDSTGELFFGEGSRLTVL.

The chain recombines TRBV6-5 with TRBJ1-1, with D unclear. Trimming removed 2 bases from V and 1 base from J, with 8 bases in between. The germline V gene encodes CDR1 MNHEY and CDR2 SVGAGI. The CDR3 sequence is 14 residues long. This CDR3 is CASSYSNSNTEAFF. The CDR3 DNA follows: TGTGCCAGCAGTTACAGCAACTCGAACACTGAAGCTTTCTTT.

The chain uses TRBV6-2 or TRBV6-3 and TRBJ2-2; 10 nucleotides match TRBD2. The CDR3 sequence is 19 residues long. Germline-derived CDR1 and CDR2 are MNHEY and SVGEGT. After removal of 0 bases from V and 7 bases from J, the junction contained 14 bases not matched to a gene. The CDR3 sequence: CASSYSSRLSGRANGELFF. For the CDR3, the DNA is TGTGCCAGCAGTTACTCGAGCCGGCTGAGCGGGAGGGCGAACGGGGAGCTGTTTTTT.

This clone was counted once. The V call is TRBV19, the J call TRBJ1-5; 7 nucleotides agree with TRBD1. Trimming removed 7 bases from V and 3 bases from J; junction bases left unmatched: 6. The germline V gene encodes CDR1 LNHDA and CDR2 SQIVND (reference sequence). The CDR3 consists of 14 residues. CDR3: CASNFDRANQPQHF. In DNA, the CDR3 is TGTGCCAGTAATTTTGACAGGGCCAATCAGCCCCAGCATTTT.

The V and J genes are TRBV2 and TRBJ1-6; 8 bases fit TRBD1. The germline V gene encodes CDR1 SNHLY and CDR2 FYNNEI. Trimming took 8 bases from V and 6 from J; bases not matched to a gene: 6. This CDR3 region has 14 residues. CDR3 residues: CASSLDRANSPLHF. The CDR3 DNA follows: TGTGCCAGCTCCCTGGACAGGGCTAATTCACCCCTCCACTTT.

V gene TRBV29-1 combines with J gene TRBJ1-4; 8 nucleotides align to TRBD1. The CDR3 runs to 14 residues. The ends lost 7 bases at V and 4 bases at J; junction bases unmatched: 8. Germline-derived CDR1 and CDR2 are SQVTM and ANQGSEA. DNA of the CDR3: TGCAGCGCTGCCCAGGACAGGGATAATGAAAAACTGTTTTTT. Translated, it gives CSAAQDRDNEKLFF.

In DNA form, the CDR3 reads TGTGCCAGCAGCGATACAGGGGGCGCTATCAGGGGCTACACCTTC. Encoded protein: CASSDTGGAIRGYTF. This sequence joins TRBV9 and TRBJ1-2; 9 positions agree with TRBD1. Germline values: CDR1 SGDLS, CDR2 YYNGEE. This CDR3 contains 15 residues. The V and J ends lost 3 bases and 8 bases, in that order; junction bases with no gene match: 11. The whole variable domain, remainder taken from reference TRBV9 and TRBJ1-2, is DSGVTQTPKHLITATGQRVTLRCSPRSGDLSVYWYQQSLDQGLQFLIQYYNGEERAKGNILERFSAQQFPDLHSELNLSSLELGDSALYFCASSDTGGAIRGYTFGSGTRLTVV.

The CDR3, as DNA: TGTGCCAGCAGTGTTTTATCCCAGCCCCAGCATTTT. Its translation is CASSVLSQPQHF. The chain combines TRBV2 with TRBJ1-5, with no clear D. Trimming pared 4 bases from V and 7 bases from J, leaving 8 bases between. The CDR3 has 12 amino acids. Germline V gives CDR1 SNHLY, CDR2 FYNNEI.

The rearrangement uses TRBV5-1 and TRBJ2-3; D is perhaps TRBD2 (6 bases). The V and J ends lost 0 bases and 0 bases respectively, with 17 bases between them. The CDR3 has 18 amino acids. CDR1 is SGHRS and CDR2 is YFSETQ in the germline V gene. The CDR3 is CASSLENFDAGSTDTQYF. The CDR3 region has the DNA TGCGCCAGCAGCTTGGAAAATTTTGACGCGGGAAGCACAGATACGCAGTATTTT.

In DNA form, the CDR3 reads TGTGCCAGCAGCCTGGACAGGGGAAAAGAGACCCAGTACTTC. As protein: CASSLDRGKETQYF. The chain joins TRBV6-5 to TRBJ2-5, with 9 bases lining up with TRBD1. CDR1 and CDR2 (germline): MNHEY, SVGAGI. The CDR3 is made up of 14 amino acids. V gave up 6 bases and J gave up 3 bases; unmatched junction bases: 5.

The chain employs TRBV15 and TRBJ2-1; 10 nucleotides line up with TRBD2. The germline V gene has CDR1 LNHNV and CDR2 YYDKDF (reference sequence). The CDR3 length is 17 residues. After removal of 0 bases from V and 7 bases from J, the junction contained 9 bases not matched to a gene. Written as DNA, the CDR3 is TGTGCCACCAGCAGAGACCTAGCGGGAGCGGGTAATAATGAGCAGTTCTTC. Its translation: CATSRDLAGAGNNEQFF.

V and J are TRBV6-2 or TRBV6-3 and TRBJ2-1; weak D call: TRBD2 (7 bases). V was trimmed by 4 bases and J by 6 bases, leaving 16 bases between them. The germline V gene encodes CDR1 MNHEY and CDR2 SVGEGT. This CDR3 comprises 15 residues. The CDR3 coding sequence is TGTGCCAGCAGTTGGACCGGGGGGCTTGGCAATGAGCAGTTCTTC. Protein: CASSWTGGLGNEQFF.

The chain recombines TRBV4-3 with TRBJ2-2; no clear D. Germline values: CDR1 LGHNA, CDR2 YSLEER. Trimming cost V 0 bases and J 2 bases, with 13 bases left between them. The CDR3 is 17 residues long. CDR3 nucleotide sequence: TGCGCCAGCAGCCAAGATTCCGGCACAGTAAACACCGGGGAGCTGTTTTTT. Translation gives CASSQDSGTVNTGELFF.

The chain couples TRBV7-8 to TRBJ1-1; D possibly corresponds to TRBD1 (5 bases). The germline V gene encodes CDR1 SGHVS and CDR2 FQNEAQ. The CDR3 spans 13 residues. V lost 3 bases and J lost 1, with 6 bases in between. The CDR3 reads CASSLTANTEAFF. The DNA for the CDR3 is TGTGCCAGCAGCTTGACAGCGAACACTGAAGCTTTCTTT.

This clone was detected only a few times. V gene TRBV27 combines with J gene TRBJ2-5; 11 bases fit TRBD2. The trim removed 5 bases at V and 13 bases at J, leaving 27 bases unmatched. The V gene's germline CDR1 is MNHEY and CDR2 SMNVEV (reference sequence). The CDR3 extends over 19 amino acids. The CDR3 region is CASSPSPYRTSGYSRGLYF. In DNA form, the CDR3 reads TGTGCCAGCAGTCCATCCCCATACCGGACTAGCGGGTACTCCAGGGGGTTGTACTTC.

Comments on this clone: Additional DNA sequences in this sample encode the identical CDR3. The chain couples TRBV5-1 to TRBJ2-7; a weak D match, TRBD1 (5 bases). This CDR3 spans 14 amino acids. The germline gives CDR1 SGHRS, CDR2 YFSETQ. With 0 bases removed from V and 0 bases from J, the gap between germline ends came to 7 bases. The CDR3 bases are TGCGCCAGCAGCTTGGGACAGAGCTCCTACGAGCAGTACTTC. It yields the protein CASSLGQSSYEQYF.

This chain joins TRBV6-2 or TRBV6-3 and TRBJ1-6; D is possibly TRBD1 (6 bases). Trimming stripped 2 bases from V and 4 bases from J, with 12 bases between. Per germline, CDR1 MNHEY and CDR2 SVGEGT. This CDR3 comprises 16 residues. CDR3: CASSYVDRIYNSPLHF. As DNA, the CDR3 is TGTGCCAGCAGTTACGTCGACAGGATATATAATTCACCCCTCCACTTT.